These 18 T cell receptor beta chains share one sample of origin, sequenced in a study of cytomegalovirus exposure and HLA in healthy donors. The PCR ran on 60 Vbeta and 13 Jbeta primers. Profiling relied on immunoSEQ multiplex PCR, and the TCRdb table lists in-frame clones only, not all of them. The sample contains roughly 100,000 clones, approximately 79% of which appear only once. What was sequenced was PBMCs. All receptors derive from a man aged 30 to 45 in good health and CMV-seropositive.

The genes are TRBV7-2 and TRBJ2-7, with TRBD2 matching over 12 bases. Germline V gene lookup returns CDR1 SGHTA and CDR2 FQGNSA. The CDR3 totals 12 residues. J gave up 10 bases and V 5 bases, and 3 bases lay outside the gene matches. This chain's CDR3 is CASSLTSGSQYF. The CDR3 region has the DNA TGTGCCAGCAGCCTGACTAGCGGGAGTCAGTACTTC.

The chain carries TRBV5-6 and TRBJ1-6; weak D call: TRBD1 (5 bases). With 4 bases removed from V and 3 bases from J, the gap between germline ends came to 17 bases. The CDR3 loop spans 17 amino acids. Germline loops: CDR1 SGHDT, CDR2 YYEEEE. The CDR3 here is CASSLSGGEGYNSPLHF. CDR3 DNA: TGTGCCAGCAGCCTGTCCGGGGGGGAGGGCTATAATTCACCCCTCCACTTT. The entire variable domain, with the rest obtained from reference TRBV5-6 and TRBJ1-6, is as follows: DAGVTQSPTHLIKTRGQQVTLRCSPKSGHDTVSWYQQALGQGPQFIFQYYEEEERQRGNFPDRFSGHQFPNYSSELNVNALLLGDSALYLCASSLSGGEGYNSPLHFGNGTRLTVT.

The chain uses TRBV5-4 and TRBJ2-7; no clear D. Trimming pared 3 bases from V and 0 bases from J, leaving 10 bases between. Germline loops: CDR1 SGHNT, CDR2 YYREEE (reference sequence). The CDR3 loop spans 14 amino acids. This CDR3 reads CASSSTYDSYEQYF. The CDR3 DNA reads as TGTGCCAGCAGCTCAACATACGACTCCTACGAGCAGTACTTC.

The chain uses TRBV5-4 and TRBJ1-1; D is uncertain. The CDR3 is made up of 13 amino acids. From germline, CDR1 is SGHNT and CDR2 YYREEE (reference sequence). Between the trimmed V and J ends, which lost 4 bases and 5 bases, there was a span of 12 bases. In DNA form, the CDR3 reads TGTGCCAGCAGCGTCGATGTAGAGACTGAAGCTTTCTTT. Translation: CASSVDVETEAFF.

The rearrangement links TRBV2 to TRBJ2-7, with D perhaps TRBD2 (5 bases). The CDR3 covers 15 residues. CDR1 and CDR2 from the germline V gene are SNHLY and FYNNEI. The germline V and J ends were trimmed by 1 base and 2 bases, with 12 bases remaining between them. CDR3 nucleotides: TGTGCCAGCAGTGAAGGGGGAGCTAGGGCCTACGAGCAGTACTTC. This encodes CASSEGGARAYEQYF.

The sample holds a few counts of this clone. This rearrangement joins TRBV5-4 to TRBJ2-1; TRBD2 might be the D (5 bases). V was shortened by 0 bases and J by 6 bases, with 10 bases between the two germline ends. The germline gives CDR1 SGHNT, CDR2 YYREEE (reference sequence). This CDR3 is 14 amino acids long. CDR3 coding DNA: TGTGCCAGCAGCTTGGAGGTAACTAGCAATGAGCAGTTCTTC. Its protein product is CASSLEVTSNEQFF.

This rearrangement joins TRBV4-1 to TRBJ1-1; D is ambiguous. Per the germline V gene, CDR1 is MGHRA and CDR2 is YSYEKL. This CDR3 comprises 15 residues. Trimming stripped 3 bases from V and 1 base from J, with 12 bases between. The CDR3 nucleotides read TGCGCCAGCAGCCAGCCCCATTTGGCGAACACTGAAGCTTTCTTT. Protein: CASSQPHLANTEAFF.

V usage is TRBV9 and J usage is TRBJ2-3; D is possibly TRBD2 (6 bases). CDR1 is SGDLS, CDR2 YYNGEE, per germline. The CDR3 is 15 amino acids. V lost 6 bases and J 2 bases, leaving 16 bases between the germline ends. In DNA, the CDR3 is TGTGCCAGCAACCCTGGACTAATATACACAGATACGCAGTATTTT. Protein product: CASNPGLIYTDTQYF.

CDR3 amino acids: CASSRLGGYALHF. The CDR3 DNA follows: TGCGCCAGCAGCCGCCTCGGGGGGTACGCCCTCCACTTT. The chain combines TRBV4-1 with TRBJ1-6; D is possibly TRBD1 (5 bases). V shed 4 bases and J shed 14 bases, with 15 bases lying between them. The CDR3 loop spans 13 amino acids. CDR1 and CDR2 from the germline V gene are MGHRA and YSYEKL.

The table lists this clone with a count of one. The chain uses TRBV28 and TRBJ1-1; a weak D match, TRBD1 (6 bases). Trimming shortened V by 5 bases and J by 3 bases, and 19 bases separated the two germline ends. The CDR3 is 16 residues long. The V gene's germline CDR1 is MDHEN and CDR2 SYDVKM. CDR3 DNA: TGTGCCAGCAGTCCCCTCGCAGGGGAGGGTGACACTGAAGCTTTCTTT. The encoded protein is CASSPLAGEGDTEAFF.

This chain joins TRBV5-1 and TRBJ1-4; 7 bases are shared with TRBD1. Per the germline V gene, CDR1 is SGHRS and CDR2 is YFSETQ. The ends lost 5 bases at V and 5 bases at J; junction bases unmatched: 9. The CDR3 has 15 amino acids. The CDR3 protein is CASRGRDSLNEKLFF. CDR3 nucleotide sequence: TGCGCCAGCAGGGGTCGGGACAGCCTAAATGAAAAACTGTTTTTT.

CDR3 in DNA: TGTGCCAGCAGTCTTAGGGGACAGAACACTGAAGCTTTCTTT. Translation: CASSLRGQNTEAFF. This chain joins TRBV11-2 and TRBJ1-1, with a tentative D call TRBD1 (6 bases). Deletions cut 6 bases from V and 1 base from J, with 12 bases between. The CDR3 length is 14 residues. CDR1 SGHAT and CDR2 FQNNGV come from the germline V gene.

V gene TRBV6-1 combines with J gene TRBJ1-1, with 11 bases aligning to TRBD1. Germline V gene lookup returns CDR1 MNHNS and CDR2 SASEGT. V gave up 3 bases and J gave up 5 bases; unmatched junction bases: 8. This CDR3 region has 16 residues. Here the CDR3 reads CASSEYRDRGGTEAFF. For the CDR3, the DNA is TGTGCCAGCAGTGAGTACCGGGACAGGGGGGGAACTGAAGCTTTCTTT.

This clone has more than one count but fewer than ten. The rearrangement links TRBV2 to TRBJ1-5; TRBD1 is a possible D gene (5 bases). CDR1 and CDR2 (germline): SNHLY, FYNNEI. V lost 4 bases and J lost 4, with 11 bases in between. The CDR3 runs 14 residues. The CDR3 protein is CASSGDGRNQPQHF. CDR3 sequence (DNA): TGTGCCAGCAGTGGGGACGGGAGGAATCAGCCCCAGCATTTT. The whole variable domain, remainder taken from reference TRBV2 and TRBJ1-5, is EPEVTQTPSHQVTQMGQEVILRCVPISNHLYFYWYRQILGQKVEFLVSFYNNEISEKSEIFDDQFSVERPDGSNFTLKIRSTKLEDSAMYFCASSGDGRNQPQHFGDGTRLSIL.

The rearrangement links TRBV27 to TRBJ2-6; D is possibly TRBD1 (5 bases). V lost 5 bases and J lost 2, with 10 bases in between. CDR3 length: 15 amino acids. Germline-derived CDR1 and CDR2 are MNHEY and SMNVEV (reference sequence). The CDR3 DNA reads as TGTGCCAGCAGTATAGGGGTTACTGGGGCCAACGTCCTGACTTTC. Amino acid sequence: CASSIGVTGANVLTF. Variable domain in full (rest from reference TRBV27 and TRBJ2-6): EAQVTQNPRYLITVTGKKLTVTCSQNMNHEYMSWYRQDPGLGLRQIYYSMNVEVTDKGDVPEGYKVSRKEKRNFPLILESPSPNQTSLYFCASSIGVTGANVLTFGAGSRLTVL.

In its sample, this clone was seen once. The chain has TRBV4-3 and TRBJ2-3; TRBD1 matches 10 bases. This CDR3 has 17 residues. Germline V lookup: CDR1 LGHNA, CDR2 YSLEER. After removal of 0 bases from V and 5 bases from J, the junction contained 8 bases not matched to a gene. The CDR3, as DNA: TGCGCCAGCAGCCAAGATCCAGGACAGGGGGGAGGAGATACGCAGTATTTT. This sequence encodes CASSQDPGQGGGDTQYF.

V is TRBV6-6 and J is TRBJ2-3; TRBD2 aligns across 7 bases. Trimming cost V 5 bases and J 4 bases; bases outside gene matches: 9. The CDR3 contains 15 residues. The V gene's germline CDR1 is MNHNY and CDR2 SVGAGI (reference sequence). The DNA of the CDR3 is TGTGCCAGCAGTCCCCAACATGCGGGGGCAGATACGCAGTATTTT. It codes for CASSPQHAGADTQYF.

This clone was detected only once. CDR3 protein: CASSLWDSQAEQYF. The CDR3 DNA reads TGCGCCAGCAGCTTGTGGGACAGCCAGGCGGAGCAGTACTTC. This rearrangement joins TRBV5-1 to TRBJ2-7; TRBD1 matches 7 bases. CDR1 is SGHRS, CDR2 YFSETQ, per germline. This CDR3 is 14 amino acids long. V lost 1 base to trimming and J lost 7 bases; unmatched junction nucleotides: 8.